The present T cell receptor (beta chain) was sequenced within a study of beta chain features in type 1 diabetes. CDR3 size: 15 residues. The V gene lost 6 bases and the J gene lost 9 bases, with 21 bases spanning the gap. The germline CDR1 and CDR2 sequences are SNHLY and FYNNEI. Only a few counts were recorded for this clone. Reverse transcribing all isolated RNA meant expressed TCRB transcripts were sequenced. Profiling relied on immunoSEQ multiplex PCR, and the TCRdb table lists in-frame clones only, not all of them. The table records over 120,000 clones, more than 9% of them present only once. What was sequenced was naive CD4+ T cells from blood. The receptor's source is a man between 18 and 35 years old in good health. The chain employs TRBV2 and TRBJ2-1; D is perhaps TRBD1 (6 bases). In DNA, the CDR3 is TGTGCCAGCAGGGGAAACTCTTACAGGGCCGGTGAGCAGTTCTTC. This gives the protein CASRGNSYRAGEQFF.